What follows is one T cell receptor (beta chain) and its context. This record comes from a study of blood T cell repertoires in COVID-19. Study as a whole: Whether acute or convalescent, the COVID-19 samples came from the United States, Italy and Spain. In each case, the material was cDNA or gDNA derived from T cells, B-cell-depleted T cells, or PBMCs.

Patients in Seattle were enrolled during active infection, then followed longitudinally. Germline V lookup: CDR1 MDHEN, CDR2 SYDVKM. Trimming at V came to 6 bases and at J to 5 bases, leaving 7 bases not matched to a gene. The CDR3 is 15 amino acids. In the original workflow: Reference gene primer amplification yielded estimated nucleated cell counts. Generated by immunoSEQ multiplex PCR, the TCRdb table keeps only in-frame clones and is missing some. D and trimming were read from the DNA, whereas the V and J calls and clone size are those reported in that table. The top ten hold 3% to 4% of the sample, which has about 350,000 clones, roughly 87% seen once.

V and J are TRBV28 and TRBJ2-1; 10 bases agree with TRBD2. The material sequenced was peripheral blood. The receptor was derived from a woman aged 55-75 years with COVID-19, enrolled during active disease. The CDR3 reads CASRRAGGPNNEQFF. The CDR3 region has the DNA TGTGCCAGCAGAAGAGCGGGGGGGCCCAACAATGAGCAGTTCTTC.